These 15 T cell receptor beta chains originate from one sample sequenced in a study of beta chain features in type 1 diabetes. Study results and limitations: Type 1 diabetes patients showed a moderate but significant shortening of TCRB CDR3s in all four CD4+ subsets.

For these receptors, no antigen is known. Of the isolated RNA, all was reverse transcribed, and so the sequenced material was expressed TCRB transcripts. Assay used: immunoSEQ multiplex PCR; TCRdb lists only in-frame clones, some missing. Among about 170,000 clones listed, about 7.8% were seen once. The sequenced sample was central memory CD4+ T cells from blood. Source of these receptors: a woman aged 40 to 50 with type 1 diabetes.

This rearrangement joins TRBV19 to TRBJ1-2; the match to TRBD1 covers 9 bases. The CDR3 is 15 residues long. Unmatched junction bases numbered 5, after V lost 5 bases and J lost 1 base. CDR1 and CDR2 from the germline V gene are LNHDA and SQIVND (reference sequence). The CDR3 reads CASSDGTGNNYGYTF. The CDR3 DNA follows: TGTGCCAGTAGTGACGGGACAGGGAATAACTATGGCTACACCTTC.

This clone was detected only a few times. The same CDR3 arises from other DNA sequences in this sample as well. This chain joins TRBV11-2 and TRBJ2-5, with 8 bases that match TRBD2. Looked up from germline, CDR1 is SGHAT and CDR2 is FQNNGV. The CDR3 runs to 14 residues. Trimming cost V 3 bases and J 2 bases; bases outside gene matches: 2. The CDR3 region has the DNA TGTGCCAGCAGCTTCTCGGGAGGGCAAGAGACCCAGTACTTC. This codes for CASSFSGGQETQYF. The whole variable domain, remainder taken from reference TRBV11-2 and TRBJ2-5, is EAGVAQSPRYKIIEKRQSVAFWCNPISGHATLYWYQQILGQGPKLLIQFQNNGVVDDSQLPKDRFSAERLKGVDSTLKIQPAKLEDSAVYLCASSFSGGQETQYFGPGTRLLVL.

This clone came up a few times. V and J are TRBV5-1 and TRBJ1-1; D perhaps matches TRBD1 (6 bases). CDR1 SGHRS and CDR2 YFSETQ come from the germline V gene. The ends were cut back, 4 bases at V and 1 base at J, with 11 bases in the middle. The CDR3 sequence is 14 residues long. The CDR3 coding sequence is TGCGCCAGCAGCGCAGGGGTCAGGAACACTGAAGCTTTCTTT. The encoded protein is CASSAGVRNTEAFF.

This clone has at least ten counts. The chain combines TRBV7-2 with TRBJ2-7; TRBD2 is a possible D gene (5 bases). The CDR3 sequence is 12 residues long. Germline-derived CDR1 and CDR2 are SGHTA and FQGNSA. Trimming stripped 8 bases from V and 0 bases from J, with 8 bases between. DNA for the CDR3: TGTGCCAGCGGGGAGAGCTCCTACGAGCAGTACTTC. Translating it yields CASGESSYEQYF. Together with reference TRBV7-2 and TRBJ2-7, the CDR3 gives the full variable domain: GAGVSQSPSNKVTEKGKDVELRCDPISGHTALYWYRQSLGQGLEFLIYFQGNSAPDKSGLPSDRFSAERTGGSVSTLTIQRTQQEDSAVYLCASGESSYEQYFGPGTRLTVT.

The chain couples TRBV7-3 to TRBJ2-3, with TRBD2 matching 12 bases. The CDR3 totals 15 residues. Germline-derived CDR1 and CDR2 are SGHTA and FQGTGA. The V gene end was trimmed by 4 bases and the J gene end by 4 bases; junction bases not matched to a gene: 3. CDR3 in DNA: TGTGCCAGCAGCTCAGGACTAGCGGGATCAGATACGCAGTATTTT. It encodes CASSSGLAGSDTQYF. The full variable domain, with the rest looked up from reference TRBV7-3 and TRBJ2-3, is GAGVSQTPSNKVTEKGKYVELRCDPISGHTALYWYRQSLGQGPEFLIYFQGTGAADDSGLPNDRFFAVRPEGSVSTLKIQRTERGDSAVYLCASSSGLAGSDTQYFGPGTRLTVL.

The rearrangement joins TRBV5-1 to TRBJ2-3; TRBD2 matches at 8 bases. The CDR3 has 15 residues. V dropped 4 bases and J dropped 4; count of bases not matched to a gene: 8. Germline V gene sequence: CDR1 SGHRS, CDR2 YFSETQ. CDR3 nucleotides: TGCGCCAGCAGCGATGGACTAGCAACGCCAGATACGCAGTATTTT. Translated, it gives CASSDGLATPDTQYF.

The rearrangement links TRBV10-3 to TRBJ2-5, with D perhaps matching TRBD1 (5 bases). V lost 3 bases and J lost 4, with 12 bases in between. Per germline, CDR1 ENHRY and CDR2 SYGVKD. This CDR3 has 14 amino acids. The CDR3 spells CAISEPLGAETQYF. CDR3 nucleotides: TGTGCCATCAGTGAACCTCTTGGGGCAGAGACCCAGTACTTC.

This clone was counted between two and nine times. CDR3 residues: CASSLGGAAKNIQYF. DNA of the CDR3: TGCGCCAGCAGCCTAGGGGGCGCAGCCAAAAACATTCAGTACTTC. The V call is TRBV5-1, the J call TRBJ2-4; 7 bases line up with TRBD1. V shed 4 bases, J shed 0 bases, and the junction held 4 bases outside the gene matches. From germline, CDR1 is SGHRS and CDR2 YFSETQ. The CDR3 is 15 amino acids.

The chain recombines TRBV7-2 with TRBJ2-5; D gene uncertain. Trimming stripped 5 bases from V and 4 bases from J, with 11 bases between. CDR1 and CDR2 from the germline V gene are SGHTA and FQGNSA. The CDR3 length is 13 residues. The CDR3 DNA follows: TGTGCCAGCAGCGCGTCGAGGCTAGAGACCCAGTACTTC. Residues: CASSASRLETQYF.

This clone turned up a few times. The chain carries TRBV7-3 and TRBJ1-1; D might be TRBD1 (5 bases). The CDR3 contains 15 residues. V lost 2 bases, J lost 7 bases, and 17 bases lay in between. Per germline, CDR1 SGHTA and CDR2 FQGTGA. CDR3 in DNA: TGTGCCAGCAGCTTACAGGAAGGGCAGGGCAATGAAGCTTTCTTT. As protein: CASSLQEGQGNEAFF.

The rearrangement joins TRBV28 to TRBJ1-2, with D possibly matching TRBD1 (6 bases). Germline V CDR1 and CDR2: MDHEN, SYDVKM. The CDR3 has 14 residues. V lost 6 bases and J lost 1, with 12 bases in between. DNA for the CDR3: TGTGCCAGCAGGTCCGGGACACATAACTATGGCTACACCTTC. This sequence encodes CASRSGTHNYGYTF.

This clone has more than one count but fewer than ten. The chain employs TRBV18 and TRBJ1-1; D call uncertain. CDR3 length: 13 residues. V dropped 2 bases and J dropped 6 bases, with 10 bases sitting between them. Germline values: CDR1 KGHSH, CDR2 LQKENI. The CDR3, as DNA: TGTGCCAGCTCACCATCTAATAGTGCTGAAGCTTTCTTT. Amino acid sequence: CASSPSNSAEAFF.

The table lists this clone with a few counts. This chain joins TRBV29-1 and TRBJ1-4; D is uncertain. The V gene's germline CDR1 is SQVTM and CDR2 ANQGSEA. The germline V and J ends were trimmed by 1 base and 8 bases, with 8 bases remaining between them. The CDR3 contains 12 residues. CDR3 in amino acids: CSVEGAEEKLFF. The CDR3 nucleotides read TGCAGCGTTGAAGGGGCTGAGGAAAAACTGTTTTTT.

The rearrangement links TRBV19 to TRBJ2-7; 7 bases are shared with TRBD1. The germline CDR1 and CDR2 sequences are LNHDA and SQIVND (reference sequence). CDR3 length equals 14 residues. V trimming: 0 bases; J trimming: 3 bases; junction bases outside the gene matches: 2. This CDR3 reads CASSIDPGGYEQYF. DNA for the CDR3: TGTGCCAGTAGTATAGATCCAGGGGGCTACGAGCAGTACTTC.

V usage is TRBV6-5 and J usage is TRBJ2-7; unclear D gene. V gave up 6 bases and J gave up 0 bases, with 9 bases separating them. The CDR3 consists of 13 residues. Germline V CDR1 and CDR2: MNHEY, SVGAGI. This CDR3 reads CASSDKSSYEQYF. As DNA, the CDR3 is TGTGCCAGCAGCGACAAGAGCTCCTACGAGCAGTACTTC.